This note documents a single T cell receptor beta chain sequence. Its antigen is not identified. This entry is derived from a study of shared clonotypes between healthy human individuals. Background on the study: For every donor, three CD4 naive, three CD4 memory, two CD8 naive and one CD8 memory plates were used. Whole-study results and caveats: It was the non-shared clonotypes that had lower generation probabilities than clonotypes shared by all four donors.

Deep-level running was used for the assay. Data came from immunoSEQ multiplex PCR; TCRdb stores just in-frame clones and leaves some out. The table includes about 2 million clones, roughly 95% detected once. The CDR3 has 13 amino acids. Losses at the gene ends were 2 bases for V and 8 bases for J; bases not matched to a gene: 5. Per germline, CDR1 MDHEN and CDR2 SYDVKM. The TCR was taken from a man younger than 35 in good health. The chain recombines TRBV28 with TRBJ1-2, with 7 bases identical to TRBD1. The source material was naive CD4+ T cells sorted from blood. Subset denoted: CD45RA+ positively selected. The CDR3 reads CASSLDRARGYTF. CDR3 sequence (DNA): TGTGCCAGCAGTTTAGACAGGGCTCGAGGCTACACCTTC.